These 8 T cell receptor beta chains originate from one sample sequenced in a study of T cells after yellow fever vaccination. In TCRdb, the 5' RACE reads were re-called with MiXCR into one record per CDR3 protein. The sample carries 300,000 to 350,000 distinct CDR3 sequences, roughly 4.3% recorded once. Sequences were derived from PBMCs, sampled 5 days after the yellow fever booster vaccination. Source of these receptors: a man between 18 and 29 years old who received the YFV17D yellow fever vaccine.

This clonotype has more than one count but fewer than ten. The chain uses TRBV7-6 and TRBJ2-7; 7 nucleotides match TRBD1. J gave up 3 bases and V 4 bases, and 6 bases lay outside the gene matches. The CDR3 extends over 14 amino acids. Per the germline V gene, CDR1 is SGHVS and CDR2 is FNYEAQ. CDR3 in DNA: TGTGCCAGCAGCTCCGACAGGGTGGACTACGAGCAGTACTTC. It is translated as CASSSDRVDYEQYF.

This clonotype was counted at least ten times. The chain has TRBV11-3 and TRBJ2-1; perhaps TRBD2 as D (6 bases). The V gene lost 0 bases and the J gene lost 4 bases, with 19 bases spanning the gap. Germline assignment: CDR1 SGHNT and CDR2 YENEEA. The CDR3 totals 18 residues. DNA of the CDR3: TGTGCCAGCAGCTTAGATCACTCCGGGACTTCCCGTTACAATGAGCAGTTCTTC. This translates into CASSLDHSGTSRYNEQFF.

V usage is TRBV28 and J usage is TRBJ2-7; a possible D gene is TRBD2 (5 bases). The CDR3 length is 14 residues. Germline V gene lookup returns CDR1 MDHEN and CDR2 SYDVKM. Trimming removed 3 bases at V and 8 bases at J, with 17 bases between. CDR3 DNA: TGTGCCAGCAGTTTTTCGGGGTTCCAATCCAAGCAGTACGTC. The encoded protein is CASSFSGFQSKQYV.

The V gene is TRBV3-1, the J gene TRBJ1-2; D is uncertain. Germline CDR1 LGHDT, CDR2 YNNKEL (reference sequence). The CDR3 totals 15 residues. Deletions cut 4 bases from V and 7 bases from J, with 19 bases between. The DNA of the CDR3 is TGTGCCAGCAGCCCAGGCCTTTTCGTGAGTCGTGGCTACACCTTC. It encodes CASSPGLFVSRGYTF. The complete variable domain, with remaining parts taken from reference TRBV3-1 and TRBJ1-2, reads DTAVSQTPKYLVTQMGNDKSIKCEQNLGHDTMYWYKQDSKKFLKIMFSYNNKELIINETVPNRFSPKSPDKAHLNLHINSLELGDSAVYFCASSPGLFVSRGYTFGSGTRLTVV.

This clonotype was counted only a few times. The gene calls are TRBV4-3 and TRBJ1-2; unclear D gene. This CDR3 has 15 amino acids. V lost 4 bases and J lost 5, with 17 bases in between. Germline lookup yields CDR1 LGHNA and CDR2 YSLEER. CDR3 coding DNA: TGCGCCAGCAGCCCAAGACGGCCCATGGGGTATGGCTACACCTTC. Its protein product is CASSPRRPMGYGYTF.

The CDR3, as DNA: TGTGCCAGCAGTGAAACAAACAGGGTCACTGGCTACACCTTC. Its translation: CASSETNRVTGYTF. The genes are TRBV2 and TRBJ1-2; the D gene is possibly TRBD1 (6 bases). CDR3 length: 14 residues. V dropped 2 bases and J dropped 7 bases, with 14 bases sitting between them. Germline CDR1 is SNHLY and CDR2 is FYNNEI.

V and J are TRBV21-1 and TRBJ1-1; TRBD1 reflects the table's D call only, with no check against the DNA. TRBV21-1 is reported as a pseudogene. This CDR3 has 14 amino acids. DNA for the CDR3: TGTGCCAGCAGCAAAGGGACAGTCAACACTGAAGCTTTCTTT. Encoded protein: CASSKGTVNTEAFF.

This clonotype came up a few times. The V and J genes are TRBV27 and TRBJ1-1; no clear D. The germline V and J ends were trimmed by 6 bases and 6 bases, with 14 bases remaining between them. The length of the CDR3 is 13 residues. CDR1 MNHEY and CDR2 SMNVEV come from the germline V gene (reference sequence). This chain's CDR3 is CASSLTVLAEAFF. The CDR3 DNA reads as TGTGCCAGCAGCCTCACGGTTCTCGCTGAAGCTTTCTTT.